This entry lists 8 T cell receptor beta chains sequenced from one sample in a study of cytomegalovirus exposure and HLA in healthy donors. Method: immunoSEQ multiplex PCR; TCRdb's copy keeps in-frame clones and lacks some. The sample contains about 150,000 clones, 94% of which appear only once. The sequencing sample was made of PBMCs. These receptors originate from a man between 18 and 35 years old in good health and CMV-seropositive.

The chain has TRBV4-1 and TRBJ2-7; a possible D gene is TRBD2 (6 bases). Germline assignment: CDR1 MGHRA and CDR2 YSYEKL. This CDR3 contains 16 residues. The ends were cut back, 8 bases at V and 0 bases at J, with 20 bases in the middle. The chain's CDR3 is CASSRSGTHLSYEQYF. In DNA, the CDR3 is TGCGCCAGCTCCCGATCCGGGACTCACCTCTCCTACGAGCAGTACTTC.

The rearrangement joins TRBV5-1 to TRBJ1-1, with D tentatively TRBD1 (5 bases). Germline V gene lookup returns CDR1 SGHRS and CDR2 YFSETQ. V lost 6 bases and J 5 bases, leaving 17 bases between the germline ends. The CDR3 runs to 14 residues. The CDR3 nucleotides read TGCGCCAGCAACCCTCGGGGGGGGAGGACTGAAGCTTTCTTT. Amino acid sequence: CASNPRGGRTEAFF.

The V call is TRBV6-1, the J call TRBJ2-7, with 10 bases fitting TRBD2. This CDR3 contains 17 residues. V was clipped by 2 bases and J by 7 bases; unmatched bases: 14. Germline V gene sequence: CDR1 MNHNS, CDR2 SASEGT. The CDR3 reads CASSERSGRAKVEEQYF. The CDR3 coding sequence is TGTGCCAGCAGTGAACGCAGCGGGAGGGCCAAGGTAGAAGAGCAGTACTTC.

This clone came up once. CDR3 residues: CASSLFGLADPTDTQYF. CDR3 sequence (DNA): TGTGCCAGCAGTTTATTTGGACTAGCGGATCCCACAGATACGCAGTATTTT. The J gene is TRBJ2-3, the V gene TRBV27; 10 bases match TRBD2. Trimming took 1 base from V and 2 from J; bases not matched to a gene: 6. Looked up from germline, CDR1 is MNHEY and CDR2 is SMNVEV (reference sequence). This CDR3 region has 17 residues.

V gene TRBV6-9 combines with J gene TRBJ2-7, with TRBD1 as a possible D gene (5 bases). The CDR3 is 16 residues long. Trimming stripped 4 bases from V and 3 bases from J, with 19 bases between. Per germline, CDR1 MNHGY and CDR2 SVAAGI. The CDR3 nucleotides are TGTGCCAGCAGTTTATGGGTAAGGACACGAAGCTACGAGCAGTACTTC. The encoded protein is CASSLWVRTRSYEQYF.

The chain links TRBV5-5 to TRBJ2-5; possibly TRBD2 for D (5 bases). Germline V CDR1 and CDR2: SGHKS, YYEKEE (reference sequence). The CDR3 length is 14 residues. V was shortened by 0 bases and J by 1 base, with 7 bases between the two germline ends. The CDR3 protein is CASSLERSQETQYF. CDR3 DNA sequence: TGTGCCAGCAGCTTGGAGCGGTCCCAAGAGACCCAGTACTTC.

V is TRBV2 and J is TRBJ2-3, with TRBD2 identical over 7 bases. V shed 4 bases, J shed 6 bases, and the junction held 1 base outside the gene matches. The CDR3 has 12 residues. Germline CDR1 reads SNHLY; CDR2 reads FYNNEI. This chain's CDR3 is CASSASGDTQYF. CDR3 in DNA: TGTGCCAGCAGTGCTAGCGGCGATACGCAGTATTTT.

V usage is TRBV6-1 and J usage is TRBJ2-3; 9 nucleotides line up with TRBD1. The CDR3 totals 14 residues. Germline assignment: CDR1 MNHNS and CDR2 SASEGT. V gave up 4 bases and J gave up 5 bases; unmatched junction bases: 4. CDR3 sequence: CASSGWTGVDTQYF. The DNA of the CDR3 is TGTGCCAGCAGTGGGTGGACAGGGGTAGATACGCAGTATTTT.